This T cell receptor beta chain was retrieved from a study of breast tumors, draining lymph nodes, adjacent tissues. This CDR3 is built from 12 residues. V lost 6 bases, J lost 5 bases, and 7 bases lay in between. Germline values: CDR1 MDHEN, CDR2 SYDVKM. Each CDR3 protein is one row after TCRdb ran MiXCR on the multiplex PCR reads. The sample contains 66,000 or so distinct CDR3 sequences, approximately 40% of which appear only once. Findings of the study overall: Tumor repertoires ranked between lymph nodes and nontumor tissue in diversity, with V and J gene preferences. Data only fit, rather than demonstrated, lymph node origin of most tumor T cells. Most tumor T cells seemingly derive from lymph node, then expand in tumor.

For this clonotype: No antigen is known for it.

The clonotype originates from a female donor with breast cancer. Some clones in this sample may be carry-over from other donors' samples. The chain has TRBV28 and TRBJ2-2; D not resolved. The sample taken for sequencing was breast tumor tissue. The CDR3 protein is CASRPPTGELFF. Here the CDR3 DNA reads TGTGCCAGCAGACCCCCTACCGGGGAGCTGTTTTTT.